This T cell receptor beta chain was documented in a study of beta chain features in type 1 diabetes. Overall study: Patients shared similar age, gender and cell yields with healthy donors.

Worth noting for this clone: Antigen specificity is unknown.

Expressed TCRB transcripts got sequenced, as all isolated RNA was reverse transcribed. Assay: immunoSEQ multiplex PCR; the TCRdb copy retains only in-frame clones and omits some. The table shows 120,000 to 150,000 clones, with around 9.3% occurring only once. The CDR3 has 12 amino acids. CDR1 and CDR2 (germline): SGHVS, FNYEAQ. The V gene lost 5 bases and the J gene lost 2 bases, with 5 bases spanning the gap. Whole-study results and caveats: Shorter templates might be favored by PCR, equally in patients and controls. Any role of HLA type in TCRB rearrangement remained unresolved here.

This receptor was identified in a man younger than 30 in good health. This rearrangement joins TRBV7-6 to TRBJ2-3; D not certain. The sequencing sample was made of naive CD4+ T cells from blood. The CDR3: CASSPHTDTQYF. The CDR3 DNA sequence: TGTGCCAGCAGCCCACACACAGATACGCAGTATTTT.